This passage covers 5 T cell receptor beta chains from one sample sequenced in a study of regulatory T cells in long-lasting Graves disease. Time point meaning: newly diagnosed GD, antithyroid drugs for less than 3 months. RNA from PBMCs was the source of the TCR library. Combining iRepertoire HTBI primers with Arm-PCR of CDR3 regions, the authors built TCR beta libraries. Each CDR3 protein gets one entry after TCRdb re-called the multiplex PCR reads with MiXCR. The table has 350,000 to 500,000 distinct CDR3 sequences, less than 15% seen once. These same data were also listed under a study on T cells in Graves' hyperthyroidism and ophthalmopathy.

This specimen was peripheral blood mononuclear cells (PBMCs), taken at new diagnosis, from a patient treated with antithyroid drugs. These TCRs come from a woman aged 45 to 65 with Graves disease.

The chain recombines TRBV5-1 with TRBJ1-2; D is perhaps TRBD1 (6 bases). Germline loops: CDR1 SGHRS, CDR2 YFSETQ. This CDR3 has 14 amino acids. Between the trimmed V and J ends, which lost 4 bases and 8 bases, there was a span of 18 bases. CDR3: CASSHEGGEEGYTF. The CDR3 DNA reads as TGCGCCAGCAGCCACGAGGGGGGGGAAGAGGGCTACACCTTC.

This clonotype showed up many times. The gene calls are TRBV2 and TRBJ1-4; 10 bases line up with TRBD1. The CDR3 covers 15 residues. Looked up from germline, CDR1 is SNHLY and CDR2 is FYNNEI. The trim removed 4 bases at V and 3 bases at J, leaving 2 bases unmatched. The CDR3 here is CASSGTGGANEKLFF. CDR3 sequence (DNA): TGTGCCAGCAGTGGGACAGGGGGAGCTAATGAAAAACTGTTTTTT.

This clonotype is a singleton in its sample. This chain uses TRBV5-4 with TRBJ1-3; D gene unclear. V was pared by 1 base and J by 0 bases, with 8 bases between. In germline, CDR1 is SGHNT, CDR2 YYREEE (reference sequence). CDR3 size: 15 residues. The CDR3 DNA is TGTGCCAGCAGCTTGAGGGAGAACTCTGGAAACACCATATATTTT. Its translation: CASSLRENSGNTIYF. Full variable domain (remainder filled in from reference TRBV5-4 and TRBJ1-3): ETGVTQSPTHLIKTRGQQVTLRCSSQSGHNTVSWYQQALGQGPQFIFQYYREEENGRGNFPPRFSGLQFPNYSSELNVNALELDDSALYLCASSLRENSGNTIYFGEGSWLTVV.

The table lists this clonotype with many counts. This chain connects TRBV27 to TRBJ1-1, with a possible D match to TRBD1 (5 bases). This CDR3 contains 15 residues. Per germline, CDR1 MNHEY and CDR2 SMNVEV (reference sequence). V was clipped by 0 bases and J by 7 bases, with 15 bases between them. The CDR3 reads CASSLSPAGASEAFF. In DNA, the CDR3 is TGTGCCAGCAGTTTATCTCCAGCCGGGGCCAGTGAAGCTTTCTTT.

The chain recombines TRBV5-1 with TRBJ2-3; TRBD2 agrees at 7 bases. V dropped 0 bases and J dropped 2; count of bases not matched to a gene: 15. In germline, CDR1 is SGHRS, CDR2 YFSETQ. CDR3 length equals 19 residues. The CDR3 bases are TGCGCCAGCAGCTTGGACCAAATCCGACTAGCTGGCTACACAGATACGCAGTATTTT. Translating gives CASSLDQIRLAGYTDTQYF.